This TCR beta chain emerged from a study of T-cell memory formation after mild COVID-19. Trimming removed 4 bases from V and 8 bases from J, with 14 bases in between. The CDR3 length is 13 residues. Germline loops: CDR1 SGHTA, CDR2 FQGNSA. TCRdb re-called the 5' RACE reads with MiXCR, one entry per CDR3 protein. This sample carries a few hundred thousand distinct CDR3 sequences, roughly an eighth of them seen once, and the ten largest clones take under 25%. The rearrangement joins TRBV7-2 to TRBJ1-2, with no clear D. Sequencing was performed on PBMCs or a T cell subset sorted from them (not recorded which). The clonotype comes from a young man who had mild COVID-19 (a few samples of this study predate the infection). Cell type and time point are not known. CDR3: CASSWAPSVGYTF. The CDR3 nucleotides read TGTGCCAGCAGCTGGGCGCCCAGCGTGGGCTACACCTTC.